Sequencing of this TCR beta chain was carried out in a study of T cells in localized non-small cell lung cancer. The protocol was immunoSEQ multiplex PCR, while the TCRdb copy is restricted to in-frame clones and leaves out a portion. This table has roughly 29,000 clones, around 81% appearing once. As to this clone: Its target is unknown.

General study points: Higher adjacent-lung clonality was associated with shorter survival. Adjacent uninvolved lung had the highest clonality, suggesting focused antigen responses. Because researchers sequenced only one region of the tumor, heterogeneity is still possible. Among the top 100 tumor clones, a median roughly 57 appeared in adjacent lung.

The CDR3 totals 15 residues. The germline CDR1 and CDR2 sequences are MNHNY and SVGAGI (reference sequence). The ends were cut back, 6 bases at V and 0 bases at J, with 12 bases in the middle. This TCR was recovered from a man aged 35 to 70 with stage III lung adenocarcinoma. The input for sequencing was peripheral blood mononuclear cells, taken before any cancer treatment. The chain links TRBV6-6 to TRBJ1-5; D not certain. The CDR3 loop is CASSPTEYSNQPQHF. For the CDR3, the DNA is TGTGCCAGCAGCCCTACAGAGTATAGCAATCAGCCCCAGCATTTT.